Given below is one T cell receptor beta chain in context. The antigen remains undetermined. This specimen comes from a study of shared clonotypes between healthy human individuals. In the study overall: A couple of female and three male donors aged 18 to 49 were enrolled. Whole-study findings and limits: When compared with the clonotypes that were shared by all four sorted-subset donors, the non-shared clonotypes turned out to have lower generation probabilities. The naive CD4 repertoires of four donors were compared, and approximately 5% of clonotypes were shared. Having only a few donors restricted how much genetic and exposure-history diversity was captured.

The junction had 8 bases not matched to a gene; V was cut back by 4 bases and J by 0 bases. The CDR3 extends over 16 amino acids. CDR1 is SGDLS and CDR2 is YYNGEE in the germline V gene. Generated by immunoSEQ multiplex PCR, the TCRdb table keeps only in-frame clones and is missing some. Of 2 million or so clones listed, 85% to 95% are singletons. The sample consisted of naive CD4+ T cells sorted from blood. Subset reported: CD45RA+ positively selected. This clonotype originated in a man aged 18 to 30 in good health. The V and J genes are TRBV9 and TRBJ2-3, with 7 nucleotides matching TRBD2. The CDR3 reads CASSPGGTVSTDTQYF. CDR3 nucleotides: TGTGCCAGCAGCCCCGGGGGGACTGTTAGCACAGATACGCAGTATTTT.